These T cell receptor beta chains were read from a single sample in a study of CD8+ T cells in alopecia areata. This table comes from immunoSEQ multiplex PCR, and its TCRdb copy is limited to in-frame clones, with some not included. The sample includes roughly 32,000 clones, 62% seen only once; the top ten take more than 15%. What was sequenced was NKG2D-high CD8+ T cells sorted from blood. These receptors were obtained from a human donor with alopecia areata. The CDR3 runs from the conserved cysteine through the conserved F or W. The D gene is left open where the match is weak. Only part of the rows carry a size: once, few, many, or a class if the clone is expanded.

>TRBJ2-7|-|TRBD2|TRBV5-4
CASSSGTSGYEQYF
TGTGCCAGCAGCTCCGGGACTAGCGGCTACGAGCAGTACTTC
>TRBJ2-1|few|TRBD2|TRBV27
CASSSKRESSYNEQFF
TGTGCCAGCAGTTCGAAGCGGGAGAGCTCCTACAATGAGCAGTTCTTC
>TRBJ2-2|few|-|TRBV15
CATSRDRGNTGELFF
TGTGCCACCAGCAGAGACAGGGGAAACACCGGGGAGCTGTTTTTT
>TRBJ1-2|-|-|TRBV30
CAWIWGGGYTF
TGTGCCTGGATATGGGGAGGAGGCTACACCTTC
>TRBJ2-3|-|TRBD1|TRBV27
CASSPGTGGRDTQYF
TGTGCCAGCAGTCCCGGGACAGGGGGAAGAGATACGCAGTATTTT
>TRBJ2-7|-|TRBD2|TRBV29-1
CSVTGAGGYEQYF
TGCAGCGTTACCGGGGCCGGGGGGTACGAGCAGTACTTC
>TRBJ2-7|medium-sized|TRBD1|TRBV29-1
CSADSTGNTYEQYF
TGCAGCGCCGATTCGACAGGGAACACCTACGAGCAGTACTTC
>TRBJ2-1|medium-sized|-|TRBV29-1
CSVDVTGTNEQFF
TGCAGCGTAGACGTTACAGGGACCAATGAGCAGTTCTTC
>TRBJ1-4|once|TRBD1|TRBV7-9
CASSSRDRGGEKLFF
TGTGCCAGCAGCTCTAGGGACAGGGGCGGAGAAAAACTGTTTTTT
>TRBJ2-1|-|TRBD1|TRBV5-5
CASSFLVGTGRNEQFF
TGTGCCAGCAGCTTTCTTGTCGGGACAGGGAGGAATGAGCAGTTCTTC
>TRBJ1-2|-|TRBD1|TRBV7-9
CASSPPTGAVYGYTF
TGTGCCAGCAGCCCCCCGACAGGGGCGGTCTATGGCTACACCTTC
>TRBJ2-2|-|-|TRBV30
CAWDVVRGTGELFF
TGTGCCTGGGACGTGGTCAGGGGCACCGGGGAGCTGTTTTTT
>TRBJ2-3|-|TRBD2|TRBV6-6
CASSYSGGTDTQYF
TGTGCCAGCAGTTACTCGGGGGGGACAGATACGCAGTATTTT
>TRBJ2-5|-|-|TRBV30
CAWRGLGQPQETQYF
TGTGCCTGGAGAGGCCTTGGACAGCCCCAAGAGACCCAGTACTTC
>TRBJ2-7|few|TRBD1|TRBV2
CASSSQGAYEQYF
TGTGCCAGCAGTTCACAGGGGGCGTACGAGCAGTACTTC
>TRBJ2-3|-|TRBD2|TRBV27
CASSSLAGGLTDTQYF
TGTGCCAGCAGTTCCCTAGCGGGGGGACTAACAGATACGCAGTATTTT
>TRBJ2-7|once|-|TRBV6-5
CATRETRSSYEQYF
TGTGCCACAAGAGAGACACGAAGCTCCTACGAGCAGTACTTC
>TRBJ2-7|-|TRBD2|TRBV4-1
CASSQVGLAIAYEQYF
TGCGCCAGCAGCCAAGTGGGACTAGCGATTGCCTACGAGCAGTACTTC
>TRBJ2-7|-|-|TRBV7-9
CASSLGETSSYEQYF
TGTGCCAGCAGCTTAGGTGAGACGAGCTCCTACGAGCAGTACTTC
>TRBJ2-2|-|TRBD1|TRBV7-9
CASTRQGFYTGELFF
TGTGCCAGCACCAGACAGGGGTTCTACACCGGGGAGCTGTTTTTT
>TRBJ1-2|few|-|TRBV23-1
CASSQHKGGPYGYTF
TGCGCCAGCAGTCAACATAAGGGGGGACCATATGGCTACACCTTC
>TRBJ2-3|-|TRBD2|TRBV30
CAWTRGGAQDTQYF
TGTGCCTGGACTCGCGGGGGGGCCCAAGATACGCAGTATTTT
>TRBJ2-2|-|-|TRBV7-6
CASSFFKRADTGELFF
TGTGCCAGCAGCTTTTTTAAACGCGCCGACACCGGGGAGCTGTTTTTT
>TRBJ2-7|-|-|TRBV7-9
CASSFGQAYEQYF
TGTGCCAGCAGCTTCGGGCAGGCCTACGAGCAGTACTTC
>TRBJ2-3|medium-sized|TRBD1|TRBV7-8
CASSREQGKEIDTQYF
TGTGCCAGCAGCAGAGAACAGGGGAAAGAGATAGATACGCAGTATTTT
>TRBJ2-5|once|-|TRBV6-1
CASRETGQETQYF
TGTGCCAGCAGAGAGACAGGACAAGAGACCCAGTACTTC
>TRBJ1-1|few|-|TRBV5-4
CASSRTGTEAFF
TGTGCCAGCAGCAGAACAGGGACTGAAGCTTTCTTT